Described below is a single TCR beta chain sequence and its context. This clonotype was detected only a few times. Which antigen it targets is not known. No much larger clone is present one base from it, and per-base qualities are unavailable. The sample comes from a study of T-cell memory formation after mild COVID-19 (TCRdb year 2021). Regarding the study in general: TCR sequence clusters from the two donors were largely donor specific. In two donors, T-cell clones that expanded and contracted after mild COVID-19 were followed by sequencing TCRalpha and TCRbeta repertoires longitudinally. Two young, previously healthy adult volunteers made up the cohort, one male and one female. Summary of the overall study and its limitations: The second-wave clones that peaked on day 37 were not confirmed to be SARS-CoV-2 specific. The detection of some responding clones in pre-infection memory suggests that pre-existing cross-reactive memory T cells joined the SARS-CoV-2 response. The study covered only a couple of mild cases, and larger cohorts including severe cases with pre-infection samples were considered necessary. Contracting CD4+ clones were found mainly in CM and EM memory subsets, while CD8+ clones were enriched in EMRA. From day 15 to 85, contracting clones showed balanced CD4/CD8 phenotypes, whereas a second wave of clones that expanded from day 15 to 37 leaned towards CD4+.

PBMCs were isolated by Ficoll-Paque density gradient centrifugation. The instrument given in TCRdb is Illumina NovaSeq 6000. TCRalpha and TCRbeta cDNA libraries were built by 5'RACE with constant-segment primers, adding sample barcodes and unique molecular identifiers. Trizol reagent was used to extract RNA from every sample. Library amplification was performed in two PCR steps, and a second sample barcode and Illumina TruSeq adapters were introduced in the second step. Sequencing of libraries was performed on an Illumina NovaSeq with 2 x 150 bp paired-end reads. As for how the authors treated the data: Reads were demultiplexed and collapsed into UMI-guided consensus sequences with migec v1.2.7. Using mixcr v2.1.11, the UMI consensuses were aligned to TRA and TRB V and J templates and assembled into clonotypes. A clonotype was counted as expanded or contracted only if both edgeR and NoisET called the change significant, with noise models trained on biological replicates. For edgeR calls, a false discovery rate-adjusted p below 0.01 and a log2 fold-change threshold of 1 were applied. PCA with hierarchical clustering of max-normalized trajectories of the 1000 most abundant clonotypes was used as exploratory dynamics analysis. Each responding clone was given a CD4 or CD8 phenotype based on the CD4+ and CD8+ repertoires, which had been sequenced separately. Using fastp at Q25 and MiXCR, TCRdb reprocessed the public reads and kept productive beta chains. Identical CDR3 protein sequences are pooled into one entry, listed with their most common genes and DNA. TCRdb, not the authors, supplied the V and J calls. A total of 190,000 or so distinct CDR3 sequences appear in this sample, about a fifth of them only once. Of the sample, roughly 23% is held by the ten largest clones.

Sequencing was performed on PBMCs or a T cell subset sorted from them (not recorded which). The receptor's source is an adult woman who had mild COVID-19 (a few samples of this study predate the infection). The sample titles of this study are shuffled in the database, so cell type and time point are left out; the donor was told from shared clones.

The CDR3 protein: CASSLEMGSYEQYF. The nucleotides are TGTGCCAGCAGCCTCGAGATGGGTTCCTACGAGCAGTACTTC. Recombination linked TRBV7-8 to TRBJ2-7, with no confidently assigned D gene. The V end loses 5 bases and the J end loses 1 base, and a stretch of 12 bases separates them. The CDR3 goes from the cysteine to the phenylalanine over 14 residues. Kept here is only the CDR3 DNA, which spans 42 bases and is read in frame from base 1. Taken from the germline V gene, the CDR1 and CDR2 loops are SGHVS and FQNEAQ.